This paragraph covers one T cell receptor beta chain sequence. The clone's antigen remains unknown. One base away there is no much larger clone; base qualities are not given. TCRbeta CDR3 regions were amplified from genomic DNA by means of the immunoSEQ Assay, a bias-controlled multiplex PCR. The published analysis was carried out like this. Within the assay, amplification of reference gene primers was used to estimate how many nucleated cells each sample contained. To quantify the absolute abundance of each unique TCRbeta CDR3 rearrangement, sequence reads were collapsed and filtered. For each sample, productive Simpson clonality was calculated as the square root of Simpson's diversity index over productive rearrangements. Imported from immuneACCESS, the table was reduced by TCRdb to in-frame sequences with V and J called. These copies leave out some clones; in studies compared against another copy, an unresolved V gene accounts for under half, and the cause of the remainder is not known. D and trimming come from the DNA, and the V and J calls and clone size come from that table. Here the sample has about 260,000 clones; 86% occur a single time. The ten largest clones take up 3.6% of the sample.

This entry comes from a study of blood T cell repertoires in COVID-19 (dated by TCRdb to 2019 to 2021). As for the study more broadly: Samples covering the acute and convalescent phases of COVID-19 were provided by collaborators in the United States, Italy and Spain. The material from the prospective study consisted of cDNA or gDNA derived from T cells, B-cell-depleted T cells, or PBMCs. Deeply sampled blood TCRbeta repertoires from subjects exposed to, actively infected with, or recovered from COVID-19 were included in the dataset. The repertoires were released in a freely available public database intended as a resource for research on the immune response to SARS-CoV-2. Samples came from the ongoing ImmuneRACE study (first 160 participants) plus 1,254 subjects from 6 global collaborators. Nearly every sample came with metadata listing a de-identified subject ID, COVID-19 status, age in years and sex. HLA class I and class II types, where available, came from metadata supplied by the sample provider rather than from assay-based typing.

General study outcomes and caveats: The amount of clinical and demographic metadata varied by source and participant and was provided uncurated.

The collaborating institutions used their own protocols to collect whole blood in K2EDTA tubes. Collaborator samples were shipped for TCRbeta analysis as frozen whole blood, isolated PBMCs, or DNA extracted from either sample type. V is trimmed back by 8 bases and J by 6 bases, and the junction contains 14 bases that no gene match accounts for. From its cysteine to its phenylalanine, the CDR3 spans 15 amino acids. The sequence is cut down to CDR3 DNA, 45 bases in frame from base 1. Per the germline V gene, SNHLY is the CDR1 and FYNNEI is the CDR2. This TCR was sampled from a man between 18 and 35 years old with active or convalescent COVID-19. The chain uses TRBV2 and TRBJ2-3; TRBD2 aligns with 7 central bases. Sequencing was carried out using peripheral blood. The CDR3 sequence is CASPGPGRSGDTQYF. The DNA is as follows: TGTGCCAGCCCAGGGCCCGGGAGGAGTGGGGATACGCAGTATTTT.